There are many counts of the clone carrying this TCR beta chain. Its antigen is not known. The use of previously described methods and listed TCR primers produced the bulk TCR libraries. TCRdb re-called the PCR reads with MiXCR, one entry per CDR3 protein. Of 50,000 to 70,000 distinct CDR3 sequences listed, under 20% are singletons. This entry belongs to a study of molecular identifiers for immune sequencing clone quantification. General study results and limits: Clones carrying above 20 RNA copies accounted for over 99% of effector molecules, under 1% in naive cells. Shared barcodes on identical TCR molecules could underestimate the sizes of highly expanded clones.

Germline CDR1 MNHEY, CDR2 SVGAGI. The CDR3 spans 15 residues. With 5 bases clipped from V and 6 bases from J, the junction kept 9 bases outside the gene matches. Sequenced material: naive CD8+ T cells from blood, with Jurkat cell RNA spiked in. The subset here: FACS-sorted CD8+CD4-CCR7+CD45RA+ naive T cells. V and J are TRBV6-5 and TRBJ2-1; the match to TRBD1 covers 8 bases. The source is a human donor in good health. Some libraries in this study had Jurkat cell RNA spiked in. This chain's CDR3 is CASSPWGQAPNEQFF. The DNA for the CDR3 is TGTGCCAGCAGTCCCTGGGGACAGGCGCCCAATGAGCAGTTCTTC.